This T cell receptor (beta chain) was documented in a study of neurological immune-mediated disorders (dated by TCRdb to the late 2010s). For the wider study: Among the 34 multiple sclerosis patients, relapsing-remitting MS accounted for around 30 and secondary progressive MS accounted for 3. The study compared peripheral blood TCR-beta repertoires of HTLV-I-associated myelopathy (HAM/TSP) patients, multiple sclerosis patients and healthy controls using UMI-based sequencing. Longitudinal samples, technical triplicates and paired sorted CD4+ and CD8+ T-cell subsets, alongside PBMC samples, were included among the roughly 96 TCR-beta libraries. The cohort included some 66 subjects: some 15 with HAM/TSP, roughly 35 with multiple sclerosis, and some 20 healthy controls.

Paper-wide results and their limitations: In phylogenetic analysis, the repertoires of 18 of 34 MS patients grouped into a cluster of related CDR3 sequences, which suggests a possible signature at the repertoire level. TCR clonal expansion was highest in HAM/TSP patients and lowest in MS patients, with MS patients falling below even healthy controls. Across subjects, expanded clones never shared an identical CDR3 amino acid sequence, which suggests that the TCR-beta repertoires in every group were private. The MS cluster was not associated with any clinical or MRI features, and the authors stated that larger cohorts are needed.

Libraries from unsorted PBMCs were made from 2 million PBMCs kept in RNAlater at -80 degrees C until RNA extraction. The multiple sclerosis patients were enrolled in a US clinical protocol that evaluated disease progression with magnetic resonance imaging. Peripheral blood was subjected to Ficoll-Hypaque density gradient centrifugation to isolate PBMCs, which were then cryopreserved in liquid nitrogen. To synthesize cDNA, template-switch 5'RACE was performed with a primer carrying a 10-nucleotide random unique molecular identifier so that each TCR transcript was tagged. Every sequencing run yielded over 190 million TCR-beta sequences covering 15-18 subjects. The RNeasy kit was used for extraction of total RNA. Using the KAPA Real-time Library Amplification kit, TCR-beta VDJ regions were amplified with primers for the TCR constant region and the 5'RACE anchor. Sample indexes and Illumina adaptors were added in a first PCR, and a second PCR then increased library yield. After Ampure bead purification, the roughly 650 bp TCR product was size-selected on a 2% E-gel SizeSelection system. Library quality was checked on a Bioanalyzer, concentration was measured with Qubit, and libraries were quantified with the Kapa Library Quantification kit before pooling. An Illumina HiSeq 2500 sequenced the libraries paired-end 2 x 150 bp. To increase sequence diversity, about 24-32% phiX was spiked into each library pool. On the study's bioinformatics: The UMI-based MiGEC pipeline processed quality-filtered reads and removed over 90% of raw TCR sequences during error correction. IMGT germline references were used for aligning VDJ genes, and each clonotype was defined as a unique CDR3 amino acid sequence together with its V-J genes. Clonal expansion, Shannon diversity and CDR3 relatedness were evaluated with VDJtools (CalcPairwiseDistances, ClusterSamples), while phylogenetic trees were built in CLCbio workbench. Expanded clones were defined as having at least 8 unique UMIs, based on coefficient-of-variation modelling across technical triplicates. Through fastp at Q25 and MiXCR, TCRdb rebuilt clones from the public reads, retaining in-frame beta chains. Each entry merges the rows of one CDR3 protein and shows their most common DNA and genes. The V and J calls follow TCRdb's processing rather than the paper's. A total of about 88,000 distinct CDR3 sequences appear in this sample, roughly 3.5% of them only once. The ten largest clones take up around 5.5% of the sample.

This clonotype showed up many times. There is no known antigen for this receptor. Base quality data are lacking; no much larger clone is found one base away. Trimming removed 1 base from V and 1 base from J; the gene matches leave 6 bases unexplained. Including the terminal cysteine and phenylalanine, the CDR3 comprises 16 residues. Kept here is only the CDR3 DNA, which spans 48 bases and is read in frame from base 1. CDR1 and CDR2 (MNHEY, SVGAGI) derive from the germline V gene. Sequenced input: PBMCs. The sequence is built from TRBV6-5 and TRBJ1-1; 7 junctional bases match TRBD1. The clonotype comes from a woman aged 18-29 years with multiple sclerosis. This receptor carries the CDR3 CASSYFRPGGNTEAFF. The DNA sequence is TGTGCCAGCAGTTACTTCCGACCAGGGGGGAACACTGAAGCTTTCTTT.